The 11 T cell receptor beta chains reported below all come from one sample, sequenced in a study of T cells after yellow fever vaccination (dated by TCRdb to between 2018 and 2021). The label giving this sample's treatment or condition can be read as: live attenuated yellow fever vaccine strain. The library was prepared using 5' RACE. Sequencing relied on an Illumina NovaSeq 6000. TCRdb reprocessing: public reads trimmed at Q25 with fastp, clones called with MiXCR, in-frame beta chains kept. Entries are consolidated by CDR3 protein sequence, retaining the most common genes and DNA. The sample yields about 300,000 distinct CDR3 sequences; roughly 9% were counted once. Approximately 3.3% of the sample comes from the top ten. Source: CD4+ T cells sorted from PBMCs, taken 5 days after the yellow fever booster vaccination. The source of these receptors is a man between 18 and 35 years old who received the YFV17D yellow fever vaccine.

This chain connects TRBV6-2 or TRBV6-3 to TRBJ1-1; D is unresolved. The CDR3 is 12 residues long. V lost 7 bases and J 8 bases, leaving 14 bases between the germline ends. Germline-derived CDR1 and CDR2 are MNHEY and SVGEGT. The CDR3 DNA sequence: TGTGCCAGCACCACCCTGAGAGGAGAAGCTTTCTTT. It yields the protein CASTTLRGEAFF.

The sample holds a few counts of this clonotype. The V call is TRBV3-1, the J call TRBJ2-1, with a weak D call TRBD2 (5 bases). Trimming left V 0 bases short and J 10 bases short, with 10 bases between. The germline V gene has CDR1 LGHDT and CDR2 YNNKEL (reference sequence). The CDR3 contains 13 residues. CDR3 nucleotide sequence: TGTGCCAGCAGCCAAGACATCCGGAGGGAGCAGTTCTTC. Its translation is CASSQDIRREQFF.

This clonotype was recorded at least ten times. The V gene is TRBV25-1, the J gene TRBJ1-3; tentatively, D is TRBD1 (6 bases). Germline values: CDR1 MGHDK, CDR2 SYGVNS. This CDR3 has 15 residues. The V end was cut by 2 bases, the J end by 2 bases, with 10 bases between. In nucleotides, the CDR3 is TGTGCCAGCAGTGAACAGGGGTACACTGGAAACACCATATATTTT. Its protein is CASSEQGYTGNTIYF.

This clonotype was seen a few times. The V and J genes are TRBV5-1 and TRBJ2-1; D is undetermined. This CDR3 is 15 amino acids long. V gave up 3 bases and J gave up 0 bases, with 10 bases separating them. Germline V lookup: CDR1 SGHRS, CDR2 YFSETQ. CDR3 DNA sequence: TGCGCCAGCAGCTCGCTACCGAGCTCCTACAATGAGCAGTTCTTC. Translated: CASSSLPSSYNEQFF.

The sample holds a few counts of this clonotype. The chain has TRBV20-1 and TRBJ1-1, with D possibly TRBD1 on 5 matching bases. The CDR3 is 13 amino acids. Trimming removed 4 bases from V and 4 bases from J, with 13 bases in between. Germline V lookup: CDR1 DFQATT, CDR2 SNEGSKA (reference sequence). In nucleotides, the CDR3 is TGCAGTGCTACTACCATTGGGGGCACTGAAGCTTTCTTT. It translates to CSATTIGGTEAFF.

This chain connects TRBV11-3 to TRBJ2-5; tentatively, D is TRBD2 (7 bases). The length of the CDR3 is 15 residues. V was pared by 4 bases and J by 7 bases, with 19 bases between. Germline lookup yields CDR1 SGHNT and CDR2 YENEEA. CDR3 amino acids: CASSSGAGGPVTQYF. The CDR3 DNA sequence: TGTGCCAGCAGCTCGGGCGCCGGGGGGCCGGTGACCCAGTACTTC. The full variable domain, rest sourced from reference TRBV11-3 and TRBJ2-5, is EAGVVQSPRYKIIEKKQPVAFWCNPISGHNTLYWYLQNLGQGPELLIRYENEEAVDDSQLPKDRFSAERLKGVDSTLKIQPAELGDSAVYLCASSSGAGGPVTQYFGPGTRLLVL.

Of note for this clonotype: Given a much more abundant clone one base away, this may be a read error. This chain connects TRBV5-6 to TRBJ1-1; D is unresolved. Germline loops: CDR1 SGHDT, CDR2 YYEEEE. V was trimmed by 5 bases and J by 4 bases, leaving 15 bases between them. The CDR3 spans 14 residues. The CDR3 reads CASRLWDLGTEAFF. The CDR3 bases are TGTGCCAGCAGATTGTGGGATCTGGGCACTGAAGCTTTCTTT.

This clonotype was counted only a few times. The chain combines TRBV5-1 with TRBJ2-1, with 8 bases lining up with TRBD1. CDR1 and CDR2 from the germline V gene are SGHRS and YFSETQ. The CDR3 extends over 17 amino acids. Trimming cost V 0 bases and J 4 bases; bases outside gene matches: 9. As DNA, the CDR3 is TGCGCCAGCAGCTTGGCCGTTGGACAGGGATTATACAATGAGCAGTTCTTC. Amino acids: CASSLAVGQGLYNEQFF.

V and J are TRBV9 and TRBJ2-1; D remains ambiguous. The length of the CDR3 is 14 residues. Trimming took off 0 bases at V and 2 bases at J, with 6 bases between the two ends. The germline gives CDR1 SGDLS, CDR2 YYNGEE. The DNA for the CDR3 is TGTGCCAGCAGCGTAGCGCTAACCTACAATGAGCAGTTCTTC. Protein: CASSVALTYNEQFF.

A word on this clonotype: A junction boundary mismatches the germline segment, possibly from a read error. V is TRBV9 and J is TRBJ2-3; D remains unclear. CDR3 length: 13 amino acids. Germline V gives CDR1 SGDLS, CDR2 YYNGEE. The CDR3 sequence is CARSVLARDTQYF. CDR3 nucleotide sequence: TGTGCCAGGAGCGTTTTAGCTCGGGATACGCAGTATTTT.

This clonotype was seen more than once but under ten times. V is TRBV5-1 and J is TRBJ2-1; 12 bases are shared with TRBD2. V dropped 3 bases and J dropped 9; count of bases not matched to a gene: 13. CDR1 SGHRS and CDR2 YFSETQ come from the germline V gene. This CDR3 comprises 17 residues. The CDR3 DNA reads TGCGCCAGCAGCTCCTCCCTAGCGGGGGGGCCAGGCGGTGAGCAGTTCTTC. It is translated as CASSSSLAGGPGGEQFF.